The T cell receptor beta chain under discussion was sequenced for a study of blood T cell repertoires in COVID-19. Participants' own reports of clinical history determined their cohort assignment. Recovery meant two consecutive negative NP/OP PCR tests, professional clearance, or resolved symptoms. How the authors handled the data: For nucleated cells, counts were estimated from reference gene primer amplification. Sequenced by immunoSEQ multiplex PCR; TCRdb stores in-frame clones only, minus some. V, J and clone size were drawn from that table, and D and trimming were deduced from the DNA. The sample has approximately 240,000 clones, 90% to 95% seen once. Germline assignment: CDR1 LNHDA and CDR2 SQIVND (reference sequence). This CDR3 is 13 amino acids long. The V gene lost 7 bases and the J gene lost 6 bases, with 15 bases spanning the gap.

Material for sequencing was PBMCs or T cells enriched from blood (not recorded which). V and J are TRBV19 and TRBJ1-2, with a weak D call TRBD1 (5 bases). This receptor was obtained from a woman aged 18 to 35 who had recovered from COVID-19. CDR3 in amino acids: CASNPTAEDGYTF. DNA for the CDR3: TGTGCCAGTAACCCGACAGCTGAGGATGGCTACACCTTC.